These 27 T cell receptor beta chains share one sample of origin, sequenced in a study of T cell repertoires in cytomegalovirus infection. TCRdb recomputed calls from the reads with MiXCR, one row per CDR3 protein. The sample has some 310,000 distinct CDR3 sequences; 25% are singletons. Antigen specificity for these receptors is unknown. The specimen comprised cultured PBMCs, sampled from culture after CMV antigen stimulation. The receptor source for this set is a human donor in good health (CMV status not recorded). Some clones in this sample may be carry-over from other donors' samples.

There are many counts of this clonotype. This chain connects TRBV28 to TRBJ2-7; D may correspond to TRBD1 or TRBD2 (6 bases each). The germline V gene encodes CDR1 MDHEN and CDR2 SYDVKM. The CDR3 is 14 residues long. V lost 3 bases to trimming and J lost 5 bases, with 14 bases between them. CDR3 nucleotides: TGTGCCAGCAGTTTGATACAGGGAGGCCACGAGCAGTACTTC. Residues: CASSLIQGGHEQYF.

This clonotype occurred many times. J is TRBJ2-3 and V is TRBV7-2; D remains ambiguous. Germline CDR1 is SGHTA and CDR2 is FQGNSA. The CDR3 extends over 16 amino acids. The V gene lost 5 bases and the J gene lost 0 bases, with 15 bases spanning the gap. Here the CDR3 DNA reads TGTGCCAGCAGCGAATTAGGGCTGACTAGCACAGATACGCAGTATTTT. Translating it yields CASSELGLTSTDTQYF.

The chain joins TRBV20-1 to TRBJ2-2, with D maybe TRBD2 (6 bases). Germline V gene lookup returns CDR1 DFQATT and CDR2 SNEGSKA (reference sequence). The V and J ends lost 5 bases and 8 bases respectively, with 18 bases between them. The CDR3 covers 14 residues. CDR3 protein: CSAGVGGPGGELFF. The CDR3 nucleotides read TGCAGTGCTGGGGTAGGAGGGCCCGGAGGGGAGCTGTTTTTT.

The genes are TRBV2 and TRBJ2-7; possibly TRBD1 or TRBD2 for D (6 bases each). The germline V gene encodes CDR1 SNHLY and CDR2 FYNNEI. The CDR3 covers 14 residues. V was pared by 6 bases and J by 0 bases, with 12 bases between. The CDR3: CASRTGLSSYEQYV. The CDR3, as DNA: TGTGCCAGCAGGACAGGACTAAGCTCCTACGAGCAGTACGTC.

Only a few counts were recorded for this clonotype. This sequence joins TRBV19 and TRBJ2-1; 7 bases fit TRBD2. V lost 6 bases to trimming and J lost 1 base; unmatched junction nucleotides: 6. Germline CDR1 reads LNHDA; CDR2 reads SQIVND (reference sequence). This CDR3 region has 15 residues. CDR3 in amino acids: CASSQAGTSYNEQFF. The DNA for the CDR3 is TGTGCCAGTAGCCAAGCGGGAACGTCCTACAATGAGCAGTTCTTC. Full variable domain (missing parts from reference TRBV19 and TRBJ2-1): DGGITQSPKYLFRKEGQNVTLSCEQNLNHDAMYWYRQDPGQGLRLIYYSQIVNDFQKGDIAEGYSVSREKKESFPLTVTSAQKNPTAFYLCASSQAGTSYNEQFFGPGTRLTVL.

The chain has TRBV19 and TRBJ2-7; 10 nucleotides line up with TRBD1. V gave up 4 bases and J gave up 5 bases; unmatched junction bases: 8. Germline lookup yields CDR1 LNHDA and CDR2 SQIVND (reference sequence). CDR3 size: 15 residues. CDR3 region: CASSRPGTGAHEQYF. DNA of the CDR3: TGTGCCAGTAGTAGGCCCGGGACAGGGGCCCACGAGCAGTACTTC.

This clonotype has more than one count but fewer than ten. V and J are TRBV20-1 and TRBJ2-1; D might be TRBD2 (6 bases). This CDR3 region has 12 residues. V lost 0 bases to trimming and J lost 12 bases, with 12 bases between them. Germline V gene lookup returns CDR1 DFQATT and CDR2 SNEGSKA (reference sequence). Here the CDR3 DNA reads TGCAGTGCTAGAGATCCACGGGAGAGGCAGTTCTTC. Its protein product is CSARDPRERQFF.

This clonotype occurred once. The J gene is TRBJ2-2, the V gene TRBV20-1; unclear D gene. Germline CDR1 and CDR2: DFQATT and SNEGSKA (reference sequence). Trimming cost V 2 bases and J 4 bases, with 8 bases left between them. The CDR3 covers 13 residues. CDR3 protein: CSARPPPTGELFF. The CDR3 DNA sequence: TGCAGTGCTAGACCCCCGCCCACCGGGGAGCTGTTTTTT.

The chain employs TRBV7-2 and TRBJ2-2; no clear D. CDR3 size: 14 residues. The V end lost 6 bases, the J end lost 8 bases, and 16 bases lay between the germline ends. Germline lookup yields CDR1 SGHTA and CDR2 FQGNSA. This CDR3 reads CASSFSLSAGELFF. The CDR3 coding sequence is TGTGCCAGCAGTTTCTCCTTGTCGGCAGGGGAGCTGTTTTTT.

This clonotype was found a few times. The CDR3 reads CASSRHGTSNQPQHF. CDR3 DNA: TGTGCCAGCAGCAGACATGGCACCAGCAATCAGCCCCAGCATTTT. This chain uses TRBV6-1 with TRBJ1-5; D ambiguous. The germline V gene has CDR1 MNHNS and CDR2 SASEGT. V lost 6 bases and J lost 1, with 13 bases in between. CDR3 length equals 15 residues.

A few counts support this clonotype. The rearrangement links TRBV6-6 to TRBJ1-6; perhaps TRBD1 as D (5 bases). Looked up from germline, CDR1 is MNHNY and CDR2 is SVGAGI (reference sequence). The CDR3 length is 16 residues. Trimming took 0 bases from V and 7 from J, leaving 13 bases between them. CDR3 sequence (DNA): TGTGCCAGCAGTTACTCACTGCGGGGGATGAATTCACCCCTCCACTTT. Translated: CASSYSLRGMNSPLHF.

Many counts were recorded for this clonotype. The rearrangement uses TRBV7-2 and TRBJ2-3; 9 bases are shared with TRBD2. The CDR3 consists of 15 residues. J was trimmed by 8 bases and V by 1 base; bases with no gene match: 7. Per the germline V gene, CDR1 is SGHTA and CDR2 is FQGNSA. The CDR3 region is CASSLVSSGISTQYF. The CDR3 DNA follows: TGTGCCAGCAGCTTAGTATCTAGCGGGATCAGTACGCAGTATTTT.

In regard to this clonotype: Mismatch with germline at one junction end may stem from a read error. The chain combines TRBV10-3 with TRBJ2-1; a weak D match, TRBD2 (6 bases). The germline gives CDR1 ENHRY, CDR2 SYGVKD. There are 11 residues in the CDR3. For the CDR3, the DNA is TGTGCCATCAGCCAAGGGCGGGAAGGTGTCTTC. Translated: CAISQGREGVF.

CDR3 sequence reads: CASSIDAYEQYF. The CDR3 coding sequence is TGTGCCAGTAGTATAGATGCCTACGAGCAGTACTTC. This chain joins TRBV19 and TRBJ2-7; D ambiguous. The V end lost 0 bases, the J end lost 2 bases, and 2 bases lay between the germline ends. Germline-derived CDR1 and CDR2 are LNHDA and SQIVND (reference sequence). This CDR3 comprises 12 residues.

This chain joins TRBV10-2 and TRBJ2-7; 9 bases match TRBD2. J lost 2 bases, V lost 6 bases, and 2 bases had no gene match. The CDR3 sequence is 13 residues long. The germline V gene has CDR1 WSHSY and CDR2 SAAADI. CDR3 region: CASRAGGTYEQYF. The CDR3 bases are TGCGCCAGCAGAGCGGGAGGAACCTACGAGCAGTACTTC.

This clonotype was seen more than once but under ten times. The rearrangement uses TRBV7-3 and TRBJ2-3; 12 bases are shared with TRBD2. Trimming cost V 5 bases and J 3 bases; bases outside gene matches: 6. The CDR3 spans 16 residues. Germline assignment: CDR1 SGHTA and CDR2 FQGTGA. In DNA form, the CDR3 reads TGTGCCAGCAGCCACGGGGGACTAGCGGGTACAGATACGCAGTATTTT. The encoded protein is CASSHGGLAGTDTQYF.

The chain is built from TRBV6-6 and TRBJ2-1; D unresolved. Germline V gene sequence: CDR1 MNHNY, CDR2 SVGAGI (reference sequence). The V end was cut by 0 bases, the J end by 0 bases, with 9 bases between. CDR3 length: 16 residues. The CDR3, as DNA: TGTGCCAGCAGTTACTCGGGGTGGAGCTCCTACAATGAGCAGTTCTTC. It codes for CASSYSGWSSYNEQFF.

The chain couples TRBV6-1 to TRBJ2-3; 15 nucleotides agree with TRBD2. The germline V gene has CDR1 MNHNS and CDR2 SASEGT. This CDR3 is 16 amino acids long. Trimming cost V 6 bases and J 6 bases; bases outside gene matches: 7. CDR3: CASSQSGLAGGDTQYF. The CDR3 DNA reads TGTGCCAGCAGCCAAAGCGGACTAGCGGGAGGGGATACGCAGTATTTT.

The CDR3 bases are TGTGCCAGCAGCCCTTCGACAGGGAGGGACTATGGCTACACCTTC. Protein sequence: CASSPSTGRDYGYTF. The chain links TRBV5-5 to TRBJ1-2, with 7 bases fitting TRBD1. Germline V gene sequence: CDR1 SGHKS, CDR2 YYEKEE (reference sequence). CDR3 length: 15 residues. V lost 4 bases, J lost 3 bases, and 9 bases stayed unmatched.

Ten or more counts support this clonotype. The V and J genes are TRBV7-2 and TRBJ1-4; TRBD1 matches 10 bases. The CDR3 is made up of 15 amino acids. Trimming removed 5 bases from V and 6 bases from J; junction bases left unmatched: 6. Per germline, CDR1 SGHTA and CDR2 FQGNSA. CDR3 bases: TGTGCCAGCAGCGCGCTCGGACAGGGGGATGAAAAACTGTTTTTT. Translation gives CASSALGQGDEKLFF.

This chain joins TRBV19 and TRBJ2-3, with a weak D call TRBD2 (6 bases). The V gene lost 5 bases and the J gene lost 5 bases, with 17 bases spanning the gap. The CDR3 consists of 15 residues. In germline, CDR1 is LNHDA, CDR2 SQIVND (reference sequence). The CDR3 DNA follows: TGTGCCAGTAGTTCTCCCCGGGAGTGGAGAGATACGCAGTATTTT. The encoded protein is CASSSPREWRDTQYF.

About this clonotype: Possible read error: a much larger clone is one base away. The chain is built from TRBV7-2 and TRBJ2-2; possibly TRBD2 for D (6 bases). The CDR3 extends over 14 amino acids. Germline V gene lookup returns CDR1 SGHTA and CDR2 FQGNSA. Between the trimmed V and J ends, which lost 8 bases and 4 bases, there was a span of 14 bases. CDR3 DNA sequence: TGTGCCAGCCTTAGGGGACTTACCACCGGGGAGCTGTTTTTT. It translates to CASLRGLTTGELFF.

This clonotype was detected ten times or more. The chain couples TRBV7-2 to TRBJ2-5, with 12 bases aligning to TRBD2. This CDR3 is built from 17 residues. Trimming cost V 2 bases and J 5 bases; bases outside gene matches: 9. Germline V gene sequence: CDR1 SGHTA, CDR2 FQGNSA. CDR3 sequence reads: CASSLYRTSGMGETQYF. The CDR3 DNA is TGTGCCAGCAGCTTATACAGGACTAGCGGGATGGGGGAGACCCAGTACTTC.

The DNA for the CDR3 is TGTGCCAGCGGACGGAATAATTCACCCCTCCACTTT. Residues: CASGRNNSPLHF. The V call is TRBV11-2, the J call TRBJ1-6; D unclear. Per germline, CDR1 SGHAT and CDR2 FQNNGV. This CDR3 contains 12 residues. V gave up 8 bases and J gave up 5 bases, with 7 bases separating them.

This clonotype was seen more than once but under ten times. This chain joins TRBV7-9 and TRBJ1-1, with D possibly being TRBD1 (6 bases). The CDR3 extends over 13 amino acids. Germline CDR1 is SEHNR and CDR2 is FQNEAQ (reference sequence). Trimming took off 3 bases at V and 8 bases at J, with 13 bases between the two ends. CDR3 nucleotides: TGTGCCAGCAGCTTTAATACAGGGCTCGAAGCTTTCTTT. The encoded protein is CASSFNTGLEAFF.

This clonotype was picked up a small number of times. The chain recombines TRBV6-1 with TRBJ1-1; D is uncertain. V shed 5 bases and J shed 3 bases, with 13 bases lying between them. CDR3 length equals 14 residues. Germline loops: CDR1 MNHNS, CDR2 SASEGT. The CDR3 protein is CASSTWTVHTEAFF. The CDR3 DNA reads as TGTGCCAGCAGTACTTGGACGGTTCACACTGAAGCTTTCTTT.

This chain uses TRBV7-9 with TRBJ2-2; D uncertain. The CDR3 runs to 15 residues. CDR1 and CDR2 from the germline V gene are SEHNR and FQNEAQ (reference sequence). The V end lost 0 bases, the J end lost 4 bases, and 9 bases lay between the germline ends. The CDR3 nucleotides are TGTGCCAGCAGCTTAGCCGGGCCGGGCACCGGGGAGCTGTTTTTT. Translated, it gives CASSLAGPGTGELFF. Variable domain in full (rest from reference TRBV7-9 and TRBJ2-2): DTGVSQNPRHKITKRGQNVTFRCDPISEHNRLYWYRQTLGQGPEFLTYFQNEAQLEKSRLLSDRFSAERPKGSFSTLEIQRTEQGDSAMYLCASSLAGPGTGELFFGEGSRLTVL.